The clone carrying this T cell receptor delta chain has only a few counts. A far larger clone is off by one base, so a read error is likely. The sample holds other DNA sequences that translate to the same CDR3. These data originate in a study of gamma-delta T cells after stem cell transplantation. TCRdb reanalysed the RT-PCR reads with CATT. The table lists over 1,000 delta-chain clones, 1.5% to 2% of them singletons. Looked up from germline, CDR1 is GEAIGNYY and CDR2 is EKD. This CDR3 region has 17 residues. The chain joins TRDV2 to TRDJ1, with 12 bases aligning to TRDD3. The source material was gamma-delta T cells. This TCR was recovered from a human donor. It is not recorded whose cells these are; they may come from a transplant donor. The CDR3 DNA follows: TGTGCCTGTGACGAGCTGGGGGATACGCAGCGAAACGATAAACTTATCTTT. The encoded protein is CACDELGDTQRNDKLIF.